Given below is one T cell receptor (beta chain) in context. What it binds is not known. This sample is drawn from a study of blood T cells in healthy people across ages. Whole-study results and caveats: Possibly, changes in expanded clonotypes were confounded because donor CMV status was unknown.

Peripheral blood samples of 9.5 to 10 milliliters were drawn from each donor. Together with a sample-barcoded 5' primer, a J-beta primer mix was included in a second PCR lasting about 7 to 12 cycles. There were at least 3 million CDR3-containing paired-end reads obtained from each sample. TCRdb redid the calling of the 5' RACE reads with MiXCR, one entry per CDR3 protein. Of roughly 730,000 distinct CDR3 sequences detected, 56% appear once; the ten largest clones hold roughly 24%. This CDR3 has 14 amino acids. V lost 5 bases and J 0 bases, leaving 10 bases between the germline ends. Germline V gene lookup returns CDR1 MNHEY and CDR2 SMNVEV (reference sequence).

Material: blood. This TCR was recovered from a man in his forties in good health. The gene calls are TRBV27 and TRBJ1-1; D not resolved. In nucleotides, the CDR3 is TGTGCCAGCAGTCCCGACGGTATGAACACTGAAGCTTTCTTT. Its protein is CASSPDGMNTEAFF.